This TCR beta chain was profiled in a study of cytomegalovirus exposure and HLA in healthy donors. Study-wide results and caveats: Most TCR beta V segments were productive about 87% or about 30% of the time in an earlier analysis. HLA-A and HLA-B allele assignments for most subjects were reportedly predicted accurately using TCR beta sequences. Later on, a genetic analysis was performed. It linked a missense variant in DCLRE1C with V- and J-gene trimming of TCR beta. Roughly even sequencing depth across donors was the assumption behind the presence/absence analyses.

Remarks on this clone: Its antigen is currently unknown.

CDR1 and CDR2 from the germline V gene are MNHEY and SVGAGI. This CDR3 has 13 residues. V lost 6 bases to trimming and J lost 12 bases, with 18 bases between them. In the PCR, 60 Vbeta and 13 Jbeta primers were used. TCRdb's table, derived via immunoSEQ multiplex PCR, lists solely in-frame clones and lacks some. Of about 130,000 clones listed, around 80% are singletons. The TCR was taken from a woman in her sixties or seventies in good health and CMV-seropositive. The sample taken for sequencing was PBMCs. The rearrangement uses TRBV6-5 and TRBJ2-1; D may be TRBD2 (6 bases). CDR3 loop: CASSGTALEVQFF. The CDR3 DNA follows: TGTGCCAGCAGCGGGACTGCGCTCGAGGTGCAGTTCTTC.